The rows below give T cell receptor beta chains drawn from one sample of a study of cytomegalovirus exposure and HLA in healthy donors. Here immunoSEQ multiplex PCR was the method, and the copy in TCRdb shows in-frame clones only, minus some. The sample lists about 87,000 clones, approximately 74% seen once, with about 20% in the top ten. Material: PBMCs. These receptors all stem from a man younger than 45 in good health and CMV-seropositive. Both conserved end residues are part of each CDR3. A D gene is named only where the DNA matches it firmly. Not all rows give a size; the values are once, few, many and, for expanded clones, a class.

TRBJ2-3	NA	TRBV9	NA	CASSAGADTQYF	TGTGCCAGCAGCGCAGGGGCAGATACGCAGTATTTT
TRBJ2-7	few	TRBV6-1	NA	CASSLGVGYEQYF	TGTGCCAGCAGTCTGGGCGTTGGGTACGAGCAGTACTTC
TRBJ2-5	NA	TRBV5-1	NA	CASKREETQYF	TGCGCCAGCAAGAGGGAAGAGACCCAGTACTTC
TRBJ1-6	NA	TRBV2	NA	CASSGLNSPLHF	TGTGCCAGCAGTGGACTTAATTCACCCCTCCACTTT
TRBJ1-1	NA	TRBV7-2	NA	CASSLGLSVAEAFF	TGTGCCAGCAGCTTAGGCCTTTCCGTAGCCGAAGCTTTCTTT
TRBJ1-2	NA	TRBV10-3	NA	CAISAQDYGYTF	TGTGCCATCAGTGCCCAGGACTATGGCTACACCTTC
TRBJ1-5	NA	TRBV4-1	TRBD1	CASSPSGTGGNQPQHF	TGCGCCAGCAGCCCATCCGGGACAGGGGGCAATCAGCCCCAGCATTTT
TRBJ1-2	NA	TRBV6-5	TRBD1	CASSYGTASYTF	TGTGCCAGCAGTTACGGGACAGCTTCCTACACCTTC
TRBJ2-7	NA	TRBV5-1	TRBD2	CASSLAGLAVNEQYF	TGCGCCAGCAGCTTGGCGGGACTAGCGGTCAACGAGCAGTACTTC
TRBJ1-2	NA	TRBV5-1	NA	CASSLERQSYGYTF	TGCGCCAGCAGCTTGGAGAGGCAGTCCTATGGCTACACCTTC
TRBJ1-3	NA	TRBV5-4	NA	CASSLPGTSATLPGGNTIYF	TGTGCCAGCAGCTTACCCGGGACATCCGCGACATTACCGGGGGGAAACACCATATATTTT
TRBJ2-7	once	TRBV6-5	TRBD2	CASSPSGRSYEQYF	TGTGCCAGCAGCCCTAGCGGGAGATCCTACGAGCAGTACTTC
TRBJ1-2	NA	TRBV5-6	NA	CASSLGRNYGYPF	TGTGCCAGCAGCTTAGGCCGTAACTATGGCTACCCCTTC
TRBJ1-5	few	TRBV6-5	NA	CASSSRGREGQPQHF	TGTGCCAGCAGCTCCCGCGGCAGGGAAGGACAGCCCCAGCATTTT
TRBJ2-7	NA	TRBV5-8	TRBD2	CASSLGEGLYEQYF	TGTGCCAGCAGCTTGGGGGAGGGCCTCTACGAGCAGTACTTC
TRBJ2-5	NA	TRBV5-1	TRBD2	CASSFRSGGQGETQYF	TGCGCCAGCAGCTTTAGAAGCGGGGGGCAGGGAGAGACCCAGTACTTC
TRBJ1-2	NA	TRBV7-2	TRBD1	CASSPGTGDLCSF	TGTGCCAGCAGTCCCGGGACAGGGGATCTATGCTCCTTC
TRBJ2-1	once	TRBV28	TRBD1	CASSDRGHYNEQFF	TGTGCCAGTTCAGACAGGGGACACTACAATGAGCAGTTCTTC
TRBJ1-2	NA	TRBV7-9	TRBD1	CSSQRSGQEFYGYTF	TGTTCCAGCCAGAGATCGGGACAGGAGTTCTATGGCTACACCTTC
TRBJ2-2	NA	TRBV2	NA	CASNLQGTTTGELFF	TGTGCCAGCAACCTCCAGGGGACAACCACCGGGGAGCTGTTTTTT
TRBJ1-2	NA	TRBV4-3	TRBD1	CASSRDPGGAGYPF	TGCGCCAGCAGCCGTGATCCAGGGGGCGCAGGCTACCCCTTC
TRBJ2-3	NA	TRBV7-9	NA	CASSSTGYTQYF	TGTGCCAGCAGCTCGACAGGCTATACGCAGTATTTT
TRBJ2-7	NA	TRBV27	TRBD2	CASSVGQRGSNEQYF	TGTGCCAGCAGCGTGGGTCAGCGGGGGAGTAACGAGCAGTACTTC
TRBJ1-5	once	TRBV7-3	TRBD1	CASSPDRDQPQHF	TGTGCCAGCAGTCCAGACAGGGATCAGCCCCAGCATTTT
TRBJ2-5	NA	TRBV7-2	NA	CASSLVGGSETQYF	TGTGCCAGCAGCTTAGTTGGGGGCTCAGAGACCCAGTACTTC
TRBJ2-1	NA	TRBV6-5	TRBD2	CASSYSMIAGDNEQFF	TGTGCCAGCAGTTACTCGATGATAGCGGGAGACAATGAGCAGTTCTTC
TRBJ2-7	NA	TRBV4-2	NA	CASSQRSSGISYEQYF	TGTGCCAGCAGCCAACGGAGCTCCGGAATCTCCTACGAGCAGTACTTC
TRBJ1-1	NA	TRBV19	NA	CASCTSRGAEAFF	TGTGCCAGTTGTACGTCGCGGGGGGCTGAAGCTTTCTTT
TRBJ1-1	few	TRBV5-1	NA	CASSQDPGVPEAFF	TGCGCCAGCAGCCAAGATCCGGGAGTCCCTGAAGCTTTCTTT
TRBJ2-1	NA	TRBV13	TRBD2	CASSPWGAGVPANEQFF	TGTGCCAGCAGCCCATGGGGTGCGGGGGTACCAGCCAATGAGCAGTTCTTC
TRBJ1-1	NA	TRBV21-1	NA	CASSQGGTATEAFF	TGTGCCAGCAGCCAAGGGGGGACAGCCACTGAAGCTTTCTTT
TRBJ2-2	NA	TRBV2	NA	CASSERELQNTGELFF	TGTGCCAGCAGTGAGCGGGAACTCCAGAACACCGGGGAGCTGTTTTTT
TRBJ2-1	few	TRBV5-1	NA	CASSFGEEGNEQFF	TGCGCCAGCAGCTTTGGCGAGGAAGGTAATGAGCAGTTCTTC
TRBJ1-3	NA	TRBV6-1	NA	CASTGGGNTIYF	TGTGCCAGCACCGGGGGAGGAAACACCATATATTTT
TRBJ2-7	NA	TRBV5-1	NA	CASSLVVGQSYEQYF	TGCGCCAGCAGCTTGGTGGTCGGACAGTCCTACGAGCAGTACTTC
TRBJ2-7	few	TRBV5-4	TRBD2	CASSIRHGTSGPYEQYF	TGTGCCAGTAGCATACGACACGGGACTAGCGGCCCCTACGAGCAGTACTTC
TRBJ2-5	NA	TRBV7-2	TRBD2	CASSREGETQYF	TGTGCCAGCAGCAGGGAGGGAGAGACCCAGTACTTC
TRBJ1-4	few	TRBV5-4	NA	CASSSKGVINEKLFF	TGTGCCAGCAGCTCGAAGGGGGTTATTAATGAAAAACTGTTTTTT
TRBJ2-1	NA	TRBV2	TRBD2	CASRTSEIYNEQFF	TGTGCCAGCAGGACTAGCGAGATCTACAATGAGCAGTTCTTC
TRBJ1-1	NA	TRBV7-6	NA	CASNSIVSEEAFF	TGTGCCAGCAACTCTATTGTCAGCGAGGAAGCTTTCTTT
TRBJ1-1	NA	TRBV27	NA	CASSLEGMNTEAFF	TGTGCCAGCAGTTTAGAGGGAATGAACACTGAAGCTTTCTTT
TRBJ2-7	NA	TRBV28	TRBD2	CASSGTRNAYEQYF	TGTGCCAGCAGCGGGACTAGGAACGCCTACGAGCAGTACTTC